The 28 T cell receptor beta chains in this list originate from one sample, sequenced in a study of blood T cell repertoires in COVID-19. Assay used: immunoSEQ multiplex PCR; TCRdb lists only in-frame clones, some missing. The sample carries 150,000 to 200,000 clones, 86% recorded once. The sequencing sample was made of PBMCs or T cells enriched from blood (not recorded which). Receptor source: a woman aged 30 to 39 who had recovered from COVID-19.

This chain connects TRBV7-9 to TRBJ2-7; 12 bases agree with TRBD1. With V trimmed by 0 bases and J by 3 bases, 6 bases remained unmatched. Per germline, CDR1 SEHNR and CDR2 FQNEAQ (reference sequence). The CDR3 length is 17 residues. Here the CDR3 reads CASSLAGQGARDYEQYF. CDR3 nucleotide sequence: TGTGCCAGCAGCTTAGCGGGACAGGGGGCGCGGGACTACGAGCAGTACTTC.

The sample holds one count of this clone. The chain uses TRBV29-1 and TRBJ2-6, with 8 bases lining up with TRBD1. J gave up 0 bases and V 4 bases, and 14 bases lay outside the gene matches. Germline lookup yields CDR1 SQVTM and CDR2 ANQGSEA. CDR3 size: 19 residues. CDR3 sequence reads: CSVVFLRDRMSSGANVLTF. The DNA for the CDR3 is TGCAGCGTTGTCTTTCTCCGGGACAGGATGAGCTCTGGGGCCAACGTCCTGACTTTC.

This clone showed up just a few times. The CDR3 reads CASSYQPSPGEDTQYF. In nucleotides, the CDR3 is TGTGCCAGCAGCTACCAGCCTAGCCCGGGGGAAGATACGCAGTATTTT. This chain joins TRBV7-8 and TRBJ2-3; tentatively, D is TRBD2 (6 bases). The CDR3 is 16 residues long. CDR1 SGHVS and CDR2 FQNEAQ come from the germline V gene. V lost 4 bases, J lost 5 bases, and 19 bases lay in between.

The genes are TRBV5-1 and TRBJ2-3; 7 bases agree with TRBD1. CDR3 length: 14 residues. CDR1 is SGHRS and CDR2 is YFSETQ in the germline V gene. V trimming: 1 base; J trimming: 3 bases; junction bases outside the gene matches: 2. CDR3 coding DNA: TGCGCCAGCAGCTTGAGGGGGCGGACAGATACGCAGTATTTT. Amino acid sequence: CASSLRGRTDTQYF.

This chain joins TRBV5-1 and TRBJ1-1, with TRBD1 identical over 11 bases. Germline loops: CDR1 SGHRS, CDR2 YFSETQ. J gave up 1 base and V 0 bases, and 8 bases lay outside the gene matches. There are 18 residues in the CDR3. In DNA form, the CDR3 reads TGCGCCAGCAGCTTGGCGGCGGACAGGGGGCGCGGGAACACTGAAGCTTTCTTT. This gives the protein CASSLAADRGRGNTEAFF.

This clone was seen only once. This chain joins TRBV2 and TRBJ2-7, with 10 bases that match TRBD2. Germline V gene sequence: CDR1 SNHLY, CDR2 FYNNEI. CDR3 length: 15 amino acids. Losses at the gene ends were 7 bases for V and 4 bases for J; bases not matched to a gene: 10. CDR3 protein: CASIKIAGGRYEQYF. The CDR3 nucleotides are TGTGCCAGCATCAAGATAGCGGGAGGCCGATACGAGCAGTACTTC.

The chain recombines TRBV5-6 with TRBJ2-7; 12 bases are a match to TRBD2. Losses at the gene ends were 4 bases for V and 2 bases for J; bases not matched to a gene: 7. From germline, CDR1 is SGHDT and CDR2 YYEEEE. This CDR3 comprises 16 residues. The CDR3 sequence: CASSQGLAGIAYEQYF. DNA for the CDR3: TGTGCCAGCAGCCAGGGACTAGCGGGTATAGCCTACGAGCAGTACTTC.

The CDR3 here is CAWTIKGGTEAFF. The CDR3 nucleotides read TGTGCCTGGACCATCAAAGGGGGAACTGAAGCTTTCTTT. This sequence joins TRBV30 and TRBJ1-1; tentatively, D is TRBD1 (6 bases). From germline, CDR1 is GTSNPN and CDR2 SVGIG (reference sequence). The CDR3 loop spans 13 amino acids. V lost 4 bases, J lost 5 bases, and 14 bases lay in between.

The rearrangement uses TRBV19 and TRBJ2-3, with D unresolved. Trimming cost V 4 bases and J 0 bases, with 11 bases left between them. Germline lookup yields CDR1 LNHDA and CDR2 SQIVND (reference sequence). This CDR3 comprises 15 residues. DNA of the CDR3: TGTGCCAGTAGTAATGTTGGCACCAGCACAGATACGCAGTATTTT. Translating it yields CASSNVGTSTDTQYF.

In regard to this clone: Other nucleotide sequences from this sample produce the same CDR3. The chain has TRBV18 and TRBJ2-5; maybe TRBD1 (5 bases). The CDR3 extends over 12 amino acids. Germline CDR1 is KGHSH and CDR2 is LQKENI. With 6 bases removed from V and 4 bases from J, the gap between germline ends came to 9 bases. CDR3 DNA: TGTGCCAGCTCCCCAAGGGGAGAGACCCAGTACTTC. It specifies CASSPRGETQYF.

The sample holds a few counts of this clone. J is TRBJ2-7 and V is TRBV11-3; D might be TRBD2 (6 bases). Germline V gives CDR1 SGHNT, CDR2 YENEEA. Trimming shortened V by 7 bases and J by 4 bases, and 17 bases separated the two germline ends. The CDR3 length is 14 residues. CDR3: CASNLGLWEYEQYF. The DNA of the CDR3 is TGTGCCAGCAACTTGGGACTCTGGGAGTACGAGCAGTACTTC. The full variable domain, with the rest looked up from reference TRBV11-3 and TRBJ2-7, is EAGVVQSPRYKIIEKKQPVAFWCNPISGHNTLYWYLQNLGQGPELLIRYENEEAVDDSQLPKDRFSAERLKGVDSTLKIQPAELGDSAVYLCASNLGLWEYEQYFGPGTRLTVT.

V gene TRBV28 combines with J gene TRBJ1-2; tentatively, D is TRBD1 (6 bases). The CDR3 runs to 15 residues. Germline CDR1 reads MDHEN; CDR2 reads SYDVKM. Trimming left V 3 bases short and J 5 bases short, with 16 bases between. This chain's CDR3 is CASSFALDRRYGYTF. The DNA of the CDR3 is TGTGCCAGCAGTTTCGCTCTGGACAGAAGATATGGCTACACCTTC.

CDR3 nucleotides: TGTGCCAGCAGTTTAGACAGGGGGCTGTACAATCAGCCCCAGCATTTT. Amino acids: CASSLDRGLYNQPQHF. This rearrangement joins TRBV2 to TRBJ1-5, with 10 positions matching TRBD1. After removal of 5 bases from V and 3 bases from J, the junction contained 7 bases not matched to a gene. Germline CDR1 reads SNHLY; CDR2 reads FYNNEI. The CDR3 consists of 16 residues. The full variable domain, with the rest looked up from reference TRBV2 and TRBJ1-5, is EPEVTQTPSHQVTQMGQEVILRCVPISNHLYFYWYRQILGQKVEFLVSFYNNEISEKSEIFDDQFSVERPDGSNFTLKIRSTKLEDSAMYFCASSLDRGLYNQPQHFGDGTRLSIL.

The genes are TRBV27 and TRBJ2-1; 12 positions match TRBD2. Germline V gene sequence: CDR1 MNHEY, CDR2 SMNVEV (reference sequence). The length of the CDR3 is 16 residues. V shed 5 bases, J shed 7 bases, and the junction held 9 bases outside the gene matches. The CDR3 region has the DNA TGTGCCAGCAGTCCCCTGACTAGCGGGAGAAGTAATGAGCAGTTCTTC. It encodes CASSPLTSGRSNEQFF.

The CDR3 sequence: CAWTIGQGGLLNTEAFF. The CDR3 bases are TGTGCCTGGACCATTGGACAGGGGGGCCTCCTGAACACTGAAGCTTTCTTT. J is TRBJ1-1 and V is TRBV30, with TRBD1 identical over 10 bases. This CDR3 contains 17 residues. The ends lost 4 bases at V and 0 bases at J; junction bases unmatched: 11. Germline values: CDR1 GTSNPN, CDR2 SVGIG (reference sequence).

The rearrangement joins TRBV30 to TRBJ2-3, with 14 bases matching TRBD2. Germline lookup yields CDR1 GTSNPN and CDR2 SVGIG (reference sequence). The CDR3 is made up of 17 amino acids. The ends lost 3 bases at V and 0 bases at J; junction bases unmatched: 5. CDR3 bases: TGTGCCTGGAGATTTCGACTAGCGGGAGGGAGCACAGATACGCAGTATTTT. It translates to CAWRFRLAGGSTDTQYF. Combining the CDR3 with reference TRBV30 and TRBJ2-3 gives the whole variable domain SQTIHQWPATLVQPVGSPLSLECTVEGTSNPNLYWYRQAAGRGLQLLFYSVGIGQISSEVPQNLSASRPQDRQFILSSKKLLLSDSGFYLCAWRFRLAGGSTDTQYFGPGTRLTVL.

The chain couples TRBV12-1 to TRBJ1-1; the table's TRBD1 call for D was not verified on the DNA. TRBV12-1 represents a pseudogene. The CDR3 has 15 residues. The CDR3 nucleotides read TGTGCCAGCACCGACTTGGGACACCGGAACACTGAAGCTTTCTTT. Residues: CASTDLGHRNTEAFF.

CDR3 region: CASSVGLDSYNEQFF. Written as DNA, the CDR3 is TGTGCCAGCAGCGTAGGGTTAGACTCCTACAATGAGCAGTTCTTC. V is TRBV9 and J is TRBJ2-1; D gene uncertain. Germline V gene lookup returns CDR1 SGDLS and CDR2 YYNGEE. This CDR3 contains 15 residues. The V and J ends lost 0 bases and 0 bases respectively, with 7 bases between them.

This chain uses TRBV3-1 (or the pseudogene TRBV3-2) with TRBJ2-3; D unresolved. Germline loops: CDR1 LGHDT, CDR2 YNNKEL (reference sequence). The ends were cut back, 0 bases at V and 4 bases at J, with 8 bases in the middle. The CDR3 contains 14 residues. The CDR3 DNA sequence: TGTGCCAGCAGCCAAGATGTCGGGTCAGATACGCAGTATTTT. It is translated as CASSQDVGSDTQYF.

The chain links TRBV5-4 to TRBJ2-7; perhaps TRBD2 as D (7 bases). This CDR3 is built from 14 residues. V lost 4 bases to trimming and J lost 7 bases, with 18 bases between them. Germline assignment: CDR1 SGHNT and CDR2 YYREEE (reference sequence). In DNA form, the CDR3 reads TGTGCCAGCAGCCGCCTGGGGGGGCGGAGGGAGCAGTACTTC. Translation gives CASSRLGGRREQYF.

The rearrangement uses TRBV5-1 and TRBJ2-2; 7 positions agree with TRBD2. The CDR3 has 15 residues. Germline loops: CDR1 SGHRS, CDR2 YFSETQ. The V segment lost 0 bases and the J segment 2 bases; nucleotides outside the gene matches: 1. DNA of the CDR3: TGCGCCAGCAGCTTGGGACTAGCAAACACCGGGGAGCTGTTTTTT. Its translation is CASSLGLANTGELFF.

This clone has just one count. Other DNA variants within this sample encode the same CDR3. The chain employs TRBV24-1 and TRBJ2-3; no reliable D call. V lost 1 base and J lost 0, with 7 bases in between. The CDR3 totals 15 residues. Germline V gene data show CDR1 as KGHDR and CDR2 as SFDVKD. The CDR3 loop is CATSDFSGSTDTQYF. The CDR3 DNA follows: TGTGCCACCAGTGATTTCTCCGGTAGCACAGATACGCAGTATTTT.

The chain links TRBV10-3 to TRBJ2-2; 10 bases align to TRBD1. Looked up from germline, CDR1 is ENHRY and CDR2 is SYGVKD. The CDR3 has 14 residues. J was trimmed by 7 bases and V by 11 bases; bases with no gene match: 10. The CDR3: CAVGQGVRGGELFF. The DNA for the CDR3 is TGTGCCGTCGGACAGGGGGTCCGTGGCGGGGAGCTGTTTTTT.

The chain has TRBV10-3 and TRBJ2-1, with 10 positions matching TRBD2. This CDR3 is built from 14 residues. Germline V lookup: CDR1 ENHRY, CDR2 SYGVKD. V was clipped by 4 bases and J by 9 bases; unmatched bases: 6. The CDR3 DNA follows: TGTGCCATCAGTGTACTAGCGGGACGAAGTGAGCAGTTCTTC. Translated: CAISVLAGRSEQFF.

The rearrangement joins TRBV5-1 to TRBJ2-3; 12 bases align to TRBD2. Germline V lookup: CDR1 SGHRS, CDR2 YFSETQ. The V gene end was trimmed by 5 bases and the J gene end by 2 bases; junction bases not matched to a gene: 6. This CDR3 has 16 amino acids. CDR3 DNA: TGCGCCAGCAGAGTTGGACTAGCGGGATTCACAGATACGCAGTATTTT. It specifies CASRVGLAGFTDTQYF. Together with reference TRBV5-1 and TRBJ2-3, the CDR3 gives the full variable domain: KAGVTQTPRYLIKTRGQQVTLSCSPISGHRSVSWYQQTPGQGLQFLFEYFSETQRNKGNFPGRFSGRQFSNSRSEMNVSTLELGDSALYLCASRVGLAGFTDTQYFGPGTRLTVL.

This chain joins TRBV6-1 and TRBJ1-1; possible D gene TRBD1, 5 bases. Germline-derived CDR1 and CDR2 are MNHNS and SASEGT. This CDR3 contains 12 residues. The V end lost 2 bases, the J end lost 6 bases, and 7 bases lay between the germline ends. This CDR3 reads CASSERGAEAFF. DNA of the CDR3: TGTGCCAGCAGTGAACGGGGGGCTGAAGCTTTCTTT.

The V gene is TRBV28, the J gene TRBJ2-2; TRBD2 matches 8 bases. Germline V gene lookup returns CDR1 MDHEN and CDR2 SYDVKM. The ends lost 10 bases at V and 3 bases at J; junction bases unmatched: 10. The CDR3 loop spans 15 amino acids. CDR3 sequence reads: CAIPNGRADTGELFF. CDR3 in DNA: TGTGCCATTCCGAACGGGAGGGCCGACACCGGGGAGCTGTTTTTT.

J is TRBJ1-2 and V is TRBV28; the D gene is possibly TRBD1 (6 bases). CDR3 length: 14 amino acids. The ends were cut back, 5 bases at V and 4 bases at J, with 14 bases in the middle. Germline lookup yields CDR1 MDHEN and CDR2 SYDVKM. CDR3 nucleotides: TGTGCCAGCAGTACAGGGACGAGGGGCTATGGCTACACCTTC. Translation gives CASSTGTRGYGYTF.